This T cell receptor (beta chain) was retrieved from a study of CD4 and CD8 cells across lung adenocarcinoma regions. Samples came from patients with localized non-small cell lung adenocarcinoma. The CDR3 has 14 amino acids. Germline V gives CDR1 ENHRY, CDR2 SYGVKD. Trimming took 4 bases from V and 5 from J, leaving 14 bases between them. TCRdb fed the PCR reads into MiXCR, producing one record per CDR3 protein. The profile covers about 16,000 distinct CDR3 sequences, with around 55% appearing a single time and 30% to 35% taken by the ten largest. Sequenced material: CD8+ T cells from the center of a lung tumor. The TCR sequence derives from a female donor with lung adenocarcinoma. The CD4 and CD8 labels of this study may be unreliable. The chain carries TRBV10-3 and TRBJ1-2, with D unresolved. As DNA, the CDR3 is TGTGCCATCAGTGGGCGAAGCCCGGATTATGGCTACACCTTC. Protein sequence: CAISGRSPDYGYTF.